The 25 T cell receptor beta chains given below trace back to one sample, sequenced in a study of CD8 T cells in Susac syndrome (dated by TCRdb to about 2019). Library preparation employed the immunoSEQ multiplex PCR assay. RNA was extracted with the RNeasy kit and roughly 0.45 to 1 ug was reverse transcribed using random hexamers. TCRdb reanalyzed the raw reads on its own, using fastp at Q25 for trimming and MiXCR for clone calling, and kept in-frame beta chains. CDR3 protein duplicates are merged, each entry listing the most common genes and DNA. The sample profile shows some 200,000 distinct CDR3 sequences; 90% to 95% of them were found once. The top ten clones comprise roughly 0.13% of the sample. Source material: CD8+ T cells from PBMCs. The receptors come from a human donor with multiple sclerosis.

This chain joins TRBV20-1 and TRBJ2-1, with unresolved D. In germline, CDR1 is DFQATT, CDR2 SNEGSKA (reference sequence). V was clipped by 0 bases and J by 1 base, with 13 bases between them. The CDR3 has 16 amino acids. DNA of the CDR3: TGCAGTGCTAGAGATCGTGGCCAGCCTTCCTACAATGAGCAGTTCTTC. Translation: CSARDRGQPSYNEQFF.

The CDR3 DNA follows: TGTGCCAGCAGTGAAGGGGCTGGCAGAGGCAATGAGCAGTTCTTC. It translates to CASSEGAGRGNEQFF. The chain joins TRBV2 to TRBJ2-1; no reliable D call. CDR1 is SNHLY, CDR2 FYNNEI, per germline. The CDR3 totals 15 residues. The germline V and J ends were trimmed by 1 base and 6 bases, with 13 bases remaining between them. Looking up the rest from reference TRBV2 and TRBJ2-1 gives the full variable domain: EPEVTQTPSHQVTQMGQEVILRCVPISNHLYFYWYRQILGQKVEFLVSFYNNEISEKSEIFDDQFSVERPDGSNFTLKIRSTKLEDSAMYFCASSEGAGRGNEQFFGPGTRLTVL.

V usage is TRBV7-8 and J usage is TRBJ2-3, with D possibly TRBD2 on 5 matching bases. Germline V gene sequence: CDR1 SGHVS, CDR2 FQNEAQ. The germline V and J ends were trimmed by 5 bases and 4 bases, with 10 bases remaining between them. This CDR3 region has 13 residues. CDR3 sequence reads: CASSRRGADTQYF. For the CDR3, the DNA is TGTGCCAGCAGCCGCCGGGGTGCAGATACGCAGTATTTT.

Here the CDR3 DNA reads TGTGCCAGCGAGCGGGAGGGGGGTGAGCAGTTCTTC. This encodes CASEREGGEQFF. The chain employs TRBV3-1 and TRBJ2-1, with 10 bases lining up with TRBD2. V dropped 8 bases and J dropped 9; count of bases not matched to a gene: 4. The V gene's germline CDR1 is LGHDT and CDR2 YNNKEL (reference sequence). This CDR3 has 12 amino acids.

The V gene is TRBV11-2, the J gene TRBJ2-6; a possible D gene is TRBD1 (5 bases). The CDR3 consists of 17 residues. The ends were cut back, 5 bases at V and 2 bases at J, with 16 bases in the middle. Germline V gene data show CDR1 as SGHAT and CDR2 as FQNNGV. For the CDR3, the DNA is TGTGCCAGCAGCGCCCTGACAGTCGTTACTGGGGCCAACGTCCTGACTTTC. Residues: CASSALTVVTGANVLTF.

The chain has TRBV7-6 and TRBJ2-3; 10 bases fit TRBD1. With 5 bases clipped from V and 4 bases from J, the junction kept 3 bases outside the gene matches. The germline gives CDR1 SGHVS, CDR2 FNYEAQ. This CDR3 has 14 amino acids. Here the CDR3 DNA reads TGTGCCAGCAGCCTTGGACAGGGGGCAGATACGCAGTATTTT. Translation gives CASSLGQGADTQYF.

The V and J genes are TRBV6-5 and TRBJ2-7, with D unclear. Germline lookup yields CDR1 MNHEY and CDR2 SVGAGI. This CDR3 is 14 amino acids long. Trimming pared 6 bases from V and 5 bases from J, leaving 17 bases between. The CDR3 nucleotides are TGTGCCAGCAGCTCCCCGGCGGTTCCGGACGAGCAGTACTTC. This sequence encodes CASSSPAVPDEQYF.

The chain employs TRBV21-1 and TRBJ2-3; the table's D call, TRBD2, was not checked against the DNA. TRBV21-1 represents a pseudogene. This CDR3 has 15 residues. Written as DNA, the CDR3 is TGTGCCAGCCCACTACCGGGACTAGCATTAGATACGCAGTATTTT. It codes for CASPLPGLALDTQYF.

CDR3 DNA sequence: TGTGCCAGCAGCCGAATTGGAGGGGGAACAGATACGCAGTATTTT. It codes for CASSRIGGGTDTQYF. The genes are TRBV14 and TRBJ2-3, with D perhaps given as TRBD1 or TRBD2 (6 bases each). V dropped 4 bases and J dropped 3 bases, with 14 bases sitting between them. The CDR3 extends over 15 amino acids. Germline CDR1 reads SGHDN; CDR2 reads FVKESK.

CDR3 region: CSVEAEESYGYTF. DNA of the CDR3: TGCAGCGTTGAAGCCGAGGAATCCTATGGCTACACCTTC. The chain combines TRBV29-1 with TRBJ1-2; unclear D gene. CDR1 is SQVTM, CDR2 ANQGSEA, per germline. The length of the CDR3 is 13 residues. V was pared by 1 base and J by 4 bases, with 10 bases between.

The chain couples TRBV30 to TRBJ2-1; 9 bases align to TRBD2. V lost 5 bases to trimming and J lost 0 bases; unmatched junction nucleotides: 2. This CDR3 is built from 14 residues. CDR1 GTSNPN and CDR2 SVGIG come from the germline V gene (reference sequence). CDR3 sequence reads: CAWHSGSSYNEQFF. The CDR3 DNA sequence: TGTGCCTGGCATAGCGGGAGCTCCTACAATGAGCAGTTCTTC.

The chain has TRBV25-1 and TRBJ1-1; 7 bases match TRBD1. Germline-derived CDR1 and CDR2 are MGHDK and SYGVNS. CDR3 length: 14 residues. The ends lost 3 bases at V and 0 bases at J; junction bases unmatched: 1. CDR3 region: CASSETGMNTEAFF. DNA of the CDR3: TGTGCCAGCAGTGAGACAGGGATGAACACTGAAGCTTTCTTT.

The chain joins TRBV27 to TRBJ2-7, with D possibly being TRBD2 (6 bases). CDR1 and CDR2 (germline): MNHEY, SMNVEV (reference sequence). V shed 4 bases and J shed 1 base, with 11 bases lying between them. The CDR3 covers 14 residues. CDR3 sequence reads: CASSYEEGSYEQYF. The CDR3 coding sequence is TGTGCCAGCAGTTATGAGGAGGGGTCCTACGAGCAGTACTTC.

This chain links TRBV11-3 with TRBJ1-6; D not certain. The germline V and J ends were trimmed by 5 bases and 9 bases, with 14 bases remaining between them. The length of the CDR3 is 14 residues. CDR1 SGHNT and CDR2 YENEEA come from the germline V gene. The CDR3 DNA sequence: TGTGCCAGCAGCGCGGGCGGAGGGAGTTCACCCCTCCACTTT. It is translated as CASSAGGGSSPLHF. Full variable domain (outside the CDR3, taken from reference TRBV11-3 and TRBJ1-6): EAGVVQSPRYKIIEKKQPVAFWCNPISGHNTLYWYLQNLGQGPELLIRYENEEAVDDSQLPKDRFSAERLKGVDSTLKIQPAELGDSAVYLCASSAGGGSSPLHFGNGTRLTVT.

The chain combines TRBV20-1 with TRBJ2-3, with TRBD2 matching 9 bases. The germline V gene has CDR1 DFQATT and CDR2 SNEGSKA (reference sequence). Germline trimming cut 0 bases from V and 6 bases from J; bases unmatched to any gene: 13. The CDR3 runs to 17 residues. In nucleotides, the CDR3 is TGCAGTGCTAGAGATCAGGGGACTAGCAGGTTGAGGGATACGCAGTATTTT. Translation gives CSARDQGTSRLRDTQYF.

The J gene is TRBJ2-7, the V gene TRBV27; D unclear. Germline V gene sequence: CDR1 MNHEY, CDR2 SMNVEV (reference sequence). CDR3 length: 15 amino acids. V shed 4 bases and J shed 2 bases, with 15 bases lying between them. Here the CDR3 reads CASSSAAANTYEQYF. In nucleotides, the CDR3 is TGTGCCAGCAGTTCGGCGGCGGCTAATACCTACGAGCAGTACTTC.

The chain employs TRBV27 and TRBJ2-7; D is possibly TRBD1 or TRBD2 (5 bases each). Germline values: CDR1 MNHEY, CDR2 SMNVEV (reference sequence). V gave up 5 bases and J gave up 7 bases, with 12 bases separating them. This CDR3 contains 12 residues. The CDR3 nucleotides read TGTGCCAGCAGTCGGGACCCCATGGAGCAGTACTTC. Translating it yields CASSRDPMEQYF.

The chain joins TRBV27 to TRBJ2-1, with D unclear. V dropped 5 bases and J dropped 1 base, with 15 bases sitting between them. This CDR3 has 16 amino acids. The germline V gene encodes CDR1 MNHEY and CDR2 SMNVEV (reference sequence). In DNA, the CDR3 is TGTGCCAGCAGTGCCTCTGTGTCAGCATCCTACAATGAGCAGTTCTTC. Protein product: CASSASVSASYNEQFF.

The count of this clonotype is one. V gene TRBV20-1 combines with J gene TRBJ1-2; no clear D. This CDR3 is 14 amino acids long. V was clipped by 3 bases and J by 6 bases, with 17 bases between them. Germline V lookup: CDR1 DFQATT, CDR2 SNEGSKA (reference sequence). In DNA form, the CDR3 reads TGCAGTGCTAGCGGCCACTCAAAGAAGAATGGCTACACCTTC. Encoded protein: CSASGHSKKNGYTF.

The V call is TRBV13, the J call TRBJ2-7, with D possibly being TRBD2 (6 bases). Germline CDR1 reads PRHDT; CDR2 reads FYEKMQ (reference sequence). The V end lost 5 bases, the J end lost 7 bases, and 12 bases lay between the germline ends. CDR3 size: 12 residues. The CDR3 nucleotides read TGTGCCAGCAGCGGGGGACTGAGGGAGCAGTACTTC. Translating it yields CASSGGLREQYF.

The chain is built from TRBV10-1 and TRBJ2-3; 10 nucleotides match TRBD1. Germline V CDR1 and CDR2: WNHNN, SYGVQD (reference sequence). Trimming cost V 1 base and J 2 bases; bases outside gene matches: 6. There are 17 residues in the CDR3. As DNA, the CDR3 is TGCGCCAGCAGTGAGTACGGGACAGGGGTTTCCACAGATACGCAGTATTTT. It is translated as CASSEYGTGVSTDTQYF.

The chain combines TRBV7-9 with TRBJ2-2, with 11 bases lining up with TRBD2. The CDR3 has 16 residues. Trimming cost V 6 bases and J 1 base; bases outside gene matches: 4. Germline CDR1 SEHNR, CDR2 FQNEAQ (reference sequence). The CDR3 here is CASSGGTSGNTGELFF. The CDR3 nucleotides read TGTGCCAGCAGTGGAGGGACTAGCGGGAACACCGGGGAGCTGTTTTTT.

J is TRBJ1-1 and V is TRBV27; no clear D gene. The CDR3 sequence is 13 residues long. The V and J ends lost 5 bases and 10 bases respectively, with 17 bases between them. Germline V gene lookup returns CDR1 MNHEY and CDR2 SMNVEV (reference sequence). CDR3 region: CASSDELDTIAFF. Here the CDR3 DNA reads TGTGCCAGCAGTGACGAACTAGATACGATAGCTTTCTTT.

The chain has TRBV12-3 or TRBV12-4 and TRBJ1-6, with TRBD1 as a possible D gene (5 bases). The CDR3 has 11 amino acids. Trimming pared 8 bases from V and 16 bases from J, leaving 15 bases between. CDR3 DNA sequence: TGTGCCAGCGGACCCCCGGGGGAACTCCACTTT. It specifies CASGPPGELHF.

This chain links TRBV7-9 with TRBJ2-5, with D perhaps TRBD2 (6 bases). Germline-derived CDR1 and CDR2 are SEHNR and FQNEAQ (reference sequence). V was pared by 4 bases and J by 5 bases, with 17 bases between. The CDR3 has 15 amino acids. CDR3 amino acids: CASSYSGLPEETQYF. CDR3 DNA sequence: TGTGCCAGCAGCTATAGCGGACTCCCCGAGGAGACCCAGTACTTC.